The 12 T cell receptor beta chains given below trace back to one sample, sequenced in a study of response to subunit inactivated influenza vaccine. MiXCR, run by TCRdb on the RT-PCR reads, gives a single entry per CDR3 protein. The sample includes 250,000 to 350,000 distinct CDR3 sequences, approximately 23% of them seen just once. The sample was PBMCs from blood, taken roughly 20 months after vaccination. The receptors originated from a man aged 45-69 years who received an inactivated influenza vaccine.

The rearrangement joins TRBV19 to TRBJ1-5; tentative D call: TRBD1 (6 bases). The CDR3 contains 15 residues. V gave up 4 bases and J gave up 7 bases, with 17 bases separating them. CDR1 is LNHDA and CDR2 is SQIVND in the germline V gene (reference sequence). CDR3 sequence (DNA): TGTGCCAGTAGTAAAAACAGGGCCGGAGAGCAGCCCCAGCATTTT. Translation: CASSKNRAGEQPQHF.

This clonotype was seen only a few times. The CDR3 reads CASSLTGVRYNSPLHF. The CDR3 coding sequence is TGCGCCAGCAGCTTGACAGGCGTGAGGTATAATTCACCCCTCCACTTT. The chain couples TRBV5-1 to TRBJ1-6, with TRBD1 as a possible D gene (5 bases). The CDR3 extends over 16 amino acids. The ends were cut back, 1 base at V and 4 bases at J, with 12 bases in the middle. CDR1 and CDR2 from the germline V gene are SGHRS and YFSETQ.

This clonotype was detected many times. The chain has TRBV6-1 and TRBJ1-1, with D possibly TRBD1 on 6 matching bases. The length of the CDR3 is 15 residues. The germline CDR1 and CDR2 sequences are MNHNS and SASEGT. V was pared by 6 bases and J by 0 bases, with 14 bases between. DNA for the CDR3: TGTGCCAGCAGCGCAACGGGGGGCCTGAACACTGAAGCTTTCTTT. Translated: CASSATGGLNTEAFF.

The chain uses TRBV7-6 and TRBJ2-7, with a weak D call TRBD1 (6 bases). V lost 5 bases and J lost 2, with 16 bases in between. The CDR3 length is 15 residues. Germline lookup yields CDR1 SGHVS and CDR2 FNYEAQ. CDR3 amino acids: CASSERPGQTYEQYF. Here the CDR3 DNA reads TGTGCCAGCAGCGAAAGACCGGGACAAACCTACGAGCAGTACTTC. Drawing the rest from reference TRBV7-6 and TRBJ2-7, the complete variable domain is GAGVSQSPRYKVTKRGQDVALRCDPISGHVSLYWYRQALGQGPEFLTYFNYEAQQDKSGLPNDRFSAERPEGSISTLTIQRTEQRDSAMYRCASSERPGQTYEQYFGPGTRLTVT.

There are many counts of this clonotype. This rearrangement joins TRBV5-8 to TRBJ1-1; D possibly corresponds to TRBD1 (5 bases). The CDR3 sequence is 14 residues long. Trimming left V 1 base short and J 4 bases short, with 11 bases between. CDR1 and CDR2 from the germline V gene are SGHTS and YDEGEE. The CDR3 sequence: CASSLRDELTEAFF. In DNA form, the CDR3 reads TGTGCCAGCAGCTTGAGGGACGAACTCACTGAAGCTTTCTTT.

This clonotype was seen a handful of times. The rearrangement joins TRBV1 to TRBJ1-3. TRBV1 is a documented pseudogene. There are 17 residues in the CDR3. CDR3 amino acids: CTSSQDLGSPRYGTIYF. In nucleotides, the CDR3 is TGCACCAGCAGCCAAGATTTGGGGAGTCCTCGGTACGGCACCATATATTTT.

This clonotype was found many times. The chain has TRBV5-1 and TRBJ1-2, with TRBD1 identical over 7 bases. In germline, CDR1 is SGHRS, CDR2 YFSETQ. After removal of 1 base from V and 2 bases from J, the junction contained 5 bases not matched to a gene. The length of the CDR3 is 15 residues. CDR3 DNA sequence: TGCGCCAGCAGCTTGAAAGAGGGACAGAACTATGGCTACACCTTC. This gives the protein CASSLKEGQNYGYTF.

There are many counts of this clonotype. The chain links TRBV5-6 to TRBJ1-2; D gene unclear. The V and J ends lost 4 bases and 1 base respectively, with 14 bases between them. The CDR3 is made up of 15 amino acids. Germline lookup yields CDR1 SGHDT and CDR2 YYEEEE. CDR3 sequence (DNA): TGTGCCAGCAGCCCTGTTGCCGGAGGTAACTATGGCTACACCTTC. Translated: CASSPVAGGNYGYTF.

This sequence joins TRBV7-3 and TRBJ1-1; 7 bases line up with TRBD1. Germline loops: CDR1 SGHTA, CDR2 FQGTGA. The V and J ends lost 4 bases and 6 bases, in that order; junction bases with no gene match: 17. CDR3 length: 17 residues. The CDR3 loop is CASSSLPRGTAVSEAFF. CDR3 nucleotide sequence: TGTGCCAGCAGCTCACTTCCACGAGGGACAGCGGTTTCTGAAGCTTTCTTT. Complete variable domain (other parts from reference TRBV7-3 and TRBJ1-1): GAGVSQTPSNKVTEKGKYVELRCDPISGHTALYWYRQSLGQGPEFLIYFQGTGAADDSGLPNDRFFAVRPEGSVSTLKIQRTERGDSAVYLCASSSLPRGTAVSEAFFGQGTRLTVV.

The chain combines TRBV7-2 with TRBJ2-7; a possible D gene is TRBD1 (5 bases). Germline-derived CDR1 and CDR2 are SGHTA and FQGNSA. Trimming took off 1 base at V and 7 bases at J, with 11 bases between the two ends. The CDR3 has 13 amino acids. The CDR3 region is CASSLGGSTEQYF. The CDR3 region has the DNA TGTGCCAGCAGCTTAGGGGGCAGTACGGAGCAGTACTTC.

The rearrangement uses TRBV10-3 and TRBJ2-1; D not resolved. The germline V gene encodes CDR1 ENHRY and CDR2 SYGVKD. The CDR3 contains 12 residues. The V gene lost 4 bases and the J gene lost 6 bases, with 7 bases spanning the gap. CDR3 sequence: CAISATLNEQFF. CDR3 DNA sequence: TGTGCCATCAGTGCCACTCTCAATGAGCAGTTCTTC.

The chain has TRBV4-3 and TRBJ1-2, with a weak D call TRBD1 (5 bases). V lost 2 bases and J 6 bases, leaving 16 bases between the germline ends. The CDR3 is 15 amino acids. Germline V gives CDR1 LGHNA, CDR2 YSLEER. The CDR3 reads CASSQLGTAGDGYTF. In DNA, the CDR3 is TGCGCCAGCAGCCAACTGGGGACCGCGGGTGATGGCTACACCTTC.